The 2 T cell receptor beta chains in this list originate from one sample, sequenced in a study of blood T cell repertoires in COVID-19 (dated by TCRdb to between 2020 and 2021). Library preparation was by the immunoSEQ multiplex PCR assay. TCRdb obtained this table from immuneACCESS and retained in-frame rearrangements with V and J assigned. These tables miss some clones; where compared with another copy, unresolved V genes account for less than half of the shortfall, and the remainder is unexplained. The sample yields roughly 200,000 clones; roughly nine tenths were counted once. The ten largest make up roughly 21% of the sample. Sample: peripheral blood. The receptors were sampled from a man in his 60s with active or convalescent COVID-19.

The genes are TRBV27 and TRBJ1-5; 8 nucleotides line up with TRBD1. Germline CDR1 and CDR2: MNHEY and SMNVEV (reference sequence). V gave up 6 bases and J gave up 1 base; unmatched junction bases: 5. The CDR3 consists of 15 residues. The CDR3 protein is CASRGQGGSNQPQHF. The CDR3 DNA reads as TGTGCCAGCAGAGGACAGGGAGGGAGCAATCAGCCCCAGCATTTT.

V is TRBV11-1 and J is TRBJ2-1; 9 bases are shared with TRBD1. CDR1 is SGHAT, CDR2 FQDESV, per germline (reference sequence). Trimming took 5 bases from V and 3 from J; bases not matched to a gene: 8. The CDR3 contains 16 residues. This CDR3 is CASSRGGTGFYNEQFF. CDR3 in DNA: TGTGCCAGCAGCCGAGGGGGGACAGGGTTCTACAATGAGCAGTTCTTC.